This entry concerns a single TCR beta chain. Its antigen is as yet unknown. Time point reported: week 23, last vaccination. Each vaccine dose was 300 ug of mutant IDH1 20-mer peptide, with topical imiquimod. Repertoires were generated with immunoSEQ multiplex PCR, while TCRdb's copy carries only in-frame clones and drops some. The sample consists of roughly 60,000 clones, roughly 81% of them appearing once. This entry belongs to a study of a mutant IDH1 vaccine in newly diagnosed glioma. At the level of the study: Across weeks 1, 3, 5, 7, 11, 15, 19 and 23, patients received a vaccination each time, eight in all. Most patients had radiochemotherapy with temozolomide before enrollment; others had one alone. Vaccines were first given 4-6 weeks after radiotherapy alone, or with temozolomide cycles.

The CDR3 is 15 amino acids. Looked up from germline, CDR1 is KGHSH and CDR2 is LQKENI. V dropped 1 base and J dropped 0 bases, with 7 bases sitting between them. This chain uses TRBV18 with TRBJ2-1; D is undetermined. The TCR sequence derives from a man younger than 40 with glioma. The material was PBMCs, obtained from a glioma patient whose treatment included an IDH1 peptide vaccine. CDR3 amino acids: CASSPQRNSYNEQFF. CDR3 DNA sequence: TGTGCCAGCTCACCACAGCGAAACTCCTACAATGAGCAGTTCTTC.